Detailed here is one T cell receptor beta chain. Its antigen is unidentified. The data were taken from a study of OX40 agonist ivuxolimab in advanced cancers. General observations from the study: There was clonal expansion of CD4+ and CD8+ blood T cells by week 6 at 0.1 to 3.0 mg/kg. Antigens targeted by the expanded peripheral T cells were not determined.

Assay used: immunoSEQ multiplex PCR; TCRdb lists only in-frame clones, some missing. The sample records tens of thousands of clones, about 90% being singletons. The CDR3 contains 14 residues. Per germline, CDR1 MNHEY and CDR2 SMNVEV (reference sequence). V lost 5 bases and J 1 base, leaving 10 bases between the germline ends. The J gene is TRBJ2-3, the V gene TRBV27; a possible D gene is TRBD1 (6 bases). The sequenced sample was CD4+ or CD8+ T cells sorted from blood, obtained in a trial of the OX40 agonist ivuxolimab. This TCR was recovered from an adult with an advanced solid tumor such as melanoma, head and neck, liver or kidney cancer. CDR3 amino acids: CASSPRQGTDTQYF. The CDR3 nucleotides read TGTGCCAGCAGTCCTCGACAGGGCACAGATACGCAGTATTTT.